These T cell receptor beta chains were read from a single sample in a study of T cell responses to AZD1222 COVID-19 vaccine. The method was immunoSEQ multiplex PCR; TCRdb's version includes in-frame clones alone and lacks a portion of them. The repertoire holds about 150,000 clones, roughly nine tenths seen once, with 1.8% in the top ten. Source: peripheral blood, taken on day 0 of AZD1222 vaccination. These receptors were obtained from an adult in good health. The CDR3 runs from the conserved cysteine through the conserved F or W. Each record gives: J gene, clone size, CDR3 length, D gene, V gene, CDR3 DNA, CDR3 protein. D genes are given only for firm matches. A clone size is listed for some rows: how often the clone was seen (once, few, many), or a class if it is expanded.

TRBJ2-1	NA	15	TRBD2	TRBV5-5	TGTGCCAGCAGCTTTATACGGGAGGGCCGTTATGAGCAGTTCTTC	CASSFIREGRYEQFF
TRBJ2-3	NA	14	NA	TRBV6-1	TGTGCCAGCAGTGAAGTTTTTGGCGGAGATACGCAGTATTTT	CASSEVFGGDTQYF
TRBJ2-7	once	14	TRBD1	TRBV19	TGTGCCAGTAGTACTGGACAGGGATACTACGAGCAGTACTTC	CASSTGQGYYEQYF
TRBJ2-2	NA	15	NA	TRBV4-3	TGCGCCAGCAGCCAAGTGGGGACGGCCAGCCGGGAGCTGTTTTTT	CASSQVGTASRELFF
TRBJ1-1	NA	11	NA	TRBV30	TGTGCCAGGACAGAGTACACTGAAGCTTTCTTT	CARTEYTEAFF
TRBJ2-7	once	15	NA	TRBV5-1	TGCGCCAGCAGCTTGGCCCTAGGTACGACCTACGAGCAGTACTTC	CASSLALGTTYEQYF
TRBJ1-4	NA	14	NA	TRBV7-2	TGTGCCAGCAGCTTAGACAGCACTAATGAAAAACTGTTTTTT	CASSLDSTNEKLFF
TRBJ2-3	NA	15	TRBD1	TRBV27	TGTGCCAGCAGTTTAGGGGACAGGGAAACAGATACGCAGTATTTT	CASSLGDRETDTQYF
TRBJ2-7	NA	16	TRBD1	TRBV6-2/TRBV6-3	TGTGCCAGCAGTTACGTTGGGGGGACAGGGTCCTACGAGCAGTACTTC	CASSYVGGTGSYEQYF
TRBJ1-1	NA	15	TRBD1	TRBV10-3	TGTGCCATCAGGCGACAGGGGGGGAAGAACACTGAAGCTTTCTTT	CAIRRQGGKNTEAFF
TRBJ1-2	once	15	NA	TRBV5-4	TGTGCCAGCAGCTCACAGAGATCCCCAAATGATGGCTACACCTTC	CASSSQRSPNDGYTF
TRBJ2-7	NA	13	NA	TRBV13	TGTGCCAGCAGCTTAGGGCAGCCCTACGAGCAGTACTTC	CASSLGQPYEQYF
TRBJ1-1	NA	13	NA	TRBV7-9	TGTGCCAGCAGCCCAAGGCCCATCCCTGAAGCTTTCTTT	CASSPRPIPEAFF
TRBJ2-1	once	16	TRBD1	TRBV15	TGTGCCACCAGGGGTCTGAGGGGGCCTCCCTACAATGAGCAGTTCTTC	CATRGLRGPPYNEQFF
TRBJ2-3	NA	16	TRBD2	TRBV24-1	TGTGCCACCAGTGATGTCGGGACTAGCGGGATAAATACGCAGTATTTT	CATSDVGTSGINTQYF
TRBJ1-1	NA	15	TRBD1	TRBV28	TGTGCCAGCAGTCTCAGACAGGGGTTGTACACTGAAGCTTTCTTT	CASSLRQGLYTEAFF
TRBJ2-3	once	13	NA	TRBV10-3	TGTGCCATCAGTGACGGAAGCACAGATACGCAGTATTTT	CAISDGSTDTQYF
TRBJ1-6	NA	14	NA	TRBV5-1	TGCGCCAGCAGCTGGGGACGGAGCTGGGTACCCCTCCACTTT	CASSWGRSWVPLHF
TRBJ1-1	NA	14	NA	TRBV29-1	TGCAGCGTTGCTGACGGCCGGGAGAACACTGAAGCTTTCTTT	CSVADGRENTEAFF
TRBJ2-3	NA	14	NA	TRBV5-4	TGTGCCAGCAGCGCCGGGGGCGGCACAGATACGCAGTATTTT	CASSAGGGTDTQYF
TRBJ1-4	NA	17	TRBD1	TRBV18	TGTGCCAGCTCACGACAGGGGGCATTAGCAACTAATGAAAAACTGTTTTTT	CASSRQGALATNEKLFF
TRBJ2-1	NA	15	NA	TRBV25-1	TGTGCCAGCAGTGAGGCGGGCGGGAAGTACAATGAGCAGTTCTTC	CASSEAGGKYNEQFF